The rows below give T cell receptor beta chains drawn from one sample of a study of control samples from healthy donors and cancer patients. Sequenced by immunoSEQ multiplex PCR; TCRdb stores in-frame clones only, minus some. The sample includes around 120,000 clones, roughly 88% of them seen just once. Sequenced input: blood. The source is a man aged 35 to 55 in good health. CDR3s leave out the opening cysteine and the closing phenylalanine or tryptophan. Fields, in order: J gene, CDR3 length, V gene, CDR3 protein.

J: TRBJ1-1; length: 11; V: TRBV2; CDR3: ASSAGGGLEAF
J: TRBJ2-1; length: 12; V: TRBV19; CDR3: ASRPGLTYNEQF
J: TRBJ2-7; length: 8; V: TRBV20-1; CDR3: SAKSGEQY
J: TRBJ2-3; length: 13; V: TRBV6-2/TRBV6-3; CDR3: ASSMSGGASDTQY
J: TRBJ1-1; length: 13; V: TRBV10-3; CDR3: AISEGKALSTEAF
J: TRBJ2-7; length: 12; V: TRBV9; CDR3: ASSPRDRGTEQY
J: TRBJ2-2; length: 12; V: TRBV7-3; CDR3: ASSLIGMTGELF
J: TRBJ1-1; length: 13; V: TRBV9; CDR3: ASSPDRQRTAEAF
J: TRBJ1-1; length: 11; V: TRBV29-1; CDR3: SVGENLNTEAF
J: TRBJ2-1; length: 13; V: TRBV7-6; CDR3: ASSPGGGAFNEQF
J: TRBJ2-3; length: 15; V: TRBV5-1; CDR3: ASSLWTSGGASDTQY
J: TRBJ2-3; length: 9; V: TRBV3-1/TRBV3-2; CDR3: ASSLTDTQY
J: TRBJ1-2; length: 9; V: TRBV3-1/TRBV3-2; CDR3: ASSQGYGYT
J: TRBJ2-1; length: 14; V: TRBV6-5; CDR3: ASSSRPGGVYNEQF
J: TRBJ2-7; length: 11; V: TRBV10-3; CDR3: AISEIKGYEQY
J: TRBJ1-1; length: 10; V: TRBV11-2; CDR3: ASSLQNTEAF
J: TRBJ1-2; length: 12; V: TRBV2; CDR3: ASSVPRGHYGYT
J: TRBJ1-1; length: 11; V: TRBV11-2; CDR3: ASSLDRNTEAF
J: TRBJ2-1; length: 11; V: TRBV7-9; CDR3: ASSLLGNNEQF
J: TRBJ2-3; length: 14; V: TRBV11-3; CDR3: ASSPRTGSFADTQY
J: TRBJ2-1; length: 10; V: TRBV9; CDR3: ASSSRGPEQF
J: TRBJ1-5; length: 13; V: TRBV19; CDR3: ASSRDRGRNQPQH
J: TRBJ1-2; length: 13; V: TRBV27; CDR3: ASSPGQGARDGYT
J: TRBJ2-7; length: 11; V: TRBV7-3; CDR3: ASSPAASYEQY
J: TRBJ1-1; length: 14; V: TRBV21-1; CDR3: ASSKGGTGSNTEAF
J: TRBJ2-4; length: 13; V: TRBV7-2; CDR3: ASSVPGGTKNIQY
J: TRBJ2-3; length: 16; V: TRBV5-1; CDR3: ASSSPLHSGGAPDTQY
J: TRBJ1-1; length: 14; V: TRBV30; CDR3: AWSNPGTGTNTEAF
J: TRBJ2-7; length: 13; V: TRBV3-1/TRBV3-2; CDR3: ASSQDRAGLYEQY
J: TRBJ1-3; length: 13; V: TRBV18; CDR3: ASSNPTGSGNTIY
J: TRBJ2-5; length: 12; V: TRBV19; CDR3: ASRPGTGAKTQY
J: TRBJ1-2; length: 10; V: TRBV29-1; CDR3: SVGGTTYGYT
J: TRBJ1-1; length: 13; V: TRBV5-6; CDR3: ASRNAGAGNTEAF
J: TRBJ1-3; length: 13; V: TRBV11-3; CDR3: ASSQGQGVTDTIY
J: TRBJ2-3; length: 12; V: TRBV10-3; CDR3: AISDRGARDTQY
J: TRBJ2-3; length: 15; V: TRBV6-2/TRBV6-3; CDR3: ASSYILGQGMADTQY
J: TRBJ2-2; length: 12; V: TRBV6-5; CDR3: ASTWDRAIGELF
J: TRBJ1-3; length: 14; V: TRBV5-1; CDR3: ASSPDGSRSGNTIY
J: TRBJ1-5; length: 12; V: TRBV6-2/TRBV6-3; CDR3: ASSLVLFNQPQH